A selection of T cell receptor beta chains follows, all from one sample in a study of blood T cell repertoires in COVID-19. The repertoire was sequenced with immunoSEQ multiplex PCR; TCRdb's copy has only in-frame clones and lacks some. Of 120,000 or so clones listed, about 83% are singletons. The sample was peripheral blood. These receptors originate from a man older than 75 with active or convalescent COVID-19. CDR3s include the opening cysteine and the closing phenylalanine or tryptophan. A D gene is named only where the DNA matches it firmly. Only some rows state a clone size, as once, few, many or a class for expanded clones.

v_gene: TRBV5-6; j_gene: TRBJ2-7; abundance: NA; d_gene: NA; CDR3aa: CASSLYEGGQYF; CDR3nt: TGTGCCAGCAGCTTGTATGAGGGCGGGCAGTACTTC
v_gene: TRBV15; j_gene: TRBJ2-1; abundance: NA; d_gene: TRBD1; CDR3aa: CATSRDRQGSRYNEQFF; CDR3nt: TGTGCCACCAGCAGAGATAGACAGGGGTCGCGATACAATGAGCAGTTCTTC
v_gene: TRBV21-1; j_gene: TRBJ1-1; abundance: once; d_gene: NA; CDR3aa: CASSKAFRQGMNTEAFF; CDR3nt: TGTGCCAGCAGCAAAGCCTTCCGTCAGGGGATGAACACTGAAGCTTTCTTT
v_gene: TRBV28; j_gene: TRBJ1-1; abundance: NA; d_gene: NA; CDR3aa: CASALLHRATEAFF; CDR3nt: TGTGCCAGCGCACTCCTTCACAGGGCCACTGAAGCTTTCTTT
v_gene: TRBV5-1; j_gene: TRBJ2-1; abundance: NA; d_gene: NA; CDR3aa: CASSPGSANEQFF; CDR3nt: TGCGCCAGCAGCCCCGGCAGCGCCAATGAGCAGTTCTTC
v_gene: TRBV15; j_gene: TRBJ1-5; abundance: NA; d_gene: NA; CDR3aa: CATSTAGVGQPQHF; CDR3nt: TGTGCCACCAGCACGGCGGGCGTGGGTCAGCCCCAGCATTTT
v_gene: TRBV4-3; j_gene: TRBJ1-1; abundance: NA; d_gene: NA; CDR3aa: CASSQVRPGHPNTEAFF; CDR3nt: TGCGCCAGCAGCCAAGTACGTCCGGGACATCCGAACACTGAAGCTTTCTTT
v_gene: TRBV4-2; j_gene: TRBJ2-7; abundance: NA; d_gene: TRBD2; CDR3aa: CASSQGLAGTAYEQYF; CDR3nt: TGTGCCAGCAGCCAAGGACTAGCGGGGACAGCCTACGAGCAGTACTTC
v_gene: TRBV7-2; j_gene: TRBJ2-1; abundance: NA; d_gene: TRBD1; CDR3aa: CASSLSGTGLYHEQFF; CDR3nt: TGTGCCAGCAGCTTGTCCGGGACAGGGCTTTACCATGAGCAGTTCTTC
v_gene: TRBV6-5; j_gene: TRBJ1-5; abundance: NA; d_gene: NA; CDR3aa: CASSYSESNQPQHF; CDR3nt: TGTGCCAGCAGTTATTCCGAGAGCAATCAGCCCCAGCATTTT
v_gene: TRBV9; j_gene: TRBJ2-2; abundance: once; d_gene: TRBD2; CDR3aa: CASSTGLAGGRNTGELFF; CDR3nt: TGTGCCAGCAGCACAGGACTAGCGGGGGGCAGGAACACCGGGGAGCTGTTTTTT
v_gene: TRBV15; j_gene: TRBJ2-7; abundance: NA; d_gene: TRBD1; CDR3aa: CATSRDSGQGQYF; CDR3nt: TGTGCCACCAGCAGAGATTCGGGACAGGGGCAGTACTTC
v_gene: TRBV27; j_gene: TRBJ2-7; abundance: NA; d_gene: NA; CDR3aa: CASSTSYEQYF; CDR3nt: TGTGCCAGCAGTACCAGCTACGAGCAGTACTTC
v_gene: TRBV19; j_gene: TRBJ2-2; abundance: NA; d_gene: NA; CDR3aa: CASRPQGYTGELFF; CDR3nt: TGTGCCAGTAGGCCCCAGGGTTACACCGGGGAGCTGTTTTTT
v_gene: TRBV6-5; j_gene: TRBJ2-2; abundance: NA; d_gene: TRBD1; CDR3aa: CASTSQGANTGELFF; CDR3nt: TGTGCCAGCACCTCACAGGGGGCAAACACCGGGGAGCTGTTTTTT
v_gene: TRBV7-9; j_gene: TRBJ2-5; abundance: NA; d_gene: TRBD1; CDR3aa: CASSSRGPETQYF; CDR3nt: TGTGCCAGCAGCTCCAGGGGGCCCGAGACCCAGTACTTC
v_gene: TRBV6-4; j_gene: TRBJ2-1; abundance: NA; d_gene: NA; CDR3aa: CASSDSSGLVSVF; CDR3nt: TGTGCCAGCAGTGACTCGTCCGGGTTAGTATCGGTCTTC
v_gene: TRBV2; j_gene: TRBJ1-2; abundance: NA; d_gene: TRBD1; CDR3aa: CASSVDREFGYTF; CDR3nt: TGTGCCAGCAGTGTGGACAGGGAATTTGGCTACACCTTC
v_gene: TRBV6-5; j_gene: TRBJ2-2; abundance: NA; d_gene: NA; CDR3aa: CASRSYRVTGELFF; CDR3nt: TGTGCCAGCAGGTCTTACAGGGTCACCGGGGAGCTGTTTTTT